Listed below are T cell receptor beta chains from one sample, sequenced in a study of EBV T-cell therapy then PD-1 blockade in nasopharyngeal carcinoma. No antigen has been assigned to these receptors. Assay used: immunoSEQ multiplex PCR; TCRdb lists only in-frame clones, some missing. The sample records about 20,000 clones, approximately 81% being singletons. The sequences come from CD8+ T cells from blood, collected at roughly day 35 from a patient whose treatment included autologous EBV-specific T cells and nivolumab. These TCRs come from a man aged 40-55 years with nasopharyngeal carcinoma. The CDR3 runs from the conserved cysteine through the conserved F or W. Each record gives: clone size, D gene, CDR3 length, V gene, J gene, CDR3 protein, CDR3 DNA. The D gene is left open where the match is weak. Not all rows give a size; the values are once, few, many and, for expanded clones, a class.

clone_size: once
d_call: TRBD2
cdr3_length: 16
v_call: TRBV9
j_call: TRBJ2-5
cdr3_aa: CASSVDASGTKETQYF
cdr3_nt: TGTGCCAGCAGCGTAGATGCTAGCGGTACTAAAGAGACCCAGTACTTC

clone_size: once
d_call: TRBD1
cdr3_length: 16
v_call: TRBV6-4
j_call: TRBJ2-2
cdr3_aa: CASSGSGTANTGELFF
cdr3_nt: TGTGCCAGCAGTGGCTCAGGGACAGCGAACACCGGGGAGCTGTTTTTT

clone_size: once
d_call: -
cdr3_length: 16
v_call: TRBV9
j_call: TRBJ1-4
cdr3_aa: CASSAGGRGSNEKLFF
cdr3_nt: TGTGCCAGCAGCGCGGGGGGGCGCGGGAGTAATGAAAAACTGTTTTTT

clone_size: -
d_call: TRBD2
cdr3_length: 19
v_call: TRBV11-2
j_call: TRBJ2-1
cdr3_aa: CASSLVFPARGGNYNEQFF
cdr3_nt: TGTGCCAGCAGCTTAGTCTTCCCGGCGCGCGGGGGTAACTACAATGAGCAGTTCTTC

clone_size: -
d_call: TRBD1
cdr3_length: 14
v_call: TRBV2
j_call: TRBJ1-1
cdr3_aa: CASDRGLMNTEAFF
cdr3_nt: TGTGCCAGCGACAGGGGGCTGATGAACACTGAAGCTTTCTTT

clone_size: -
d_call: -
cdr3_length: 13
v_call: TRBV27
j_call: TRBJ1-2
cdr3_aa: CASGRRTGYGYTF
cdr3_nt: TGTGCCAGCGGGAGGAGAACGGGTTATGGCTACACCTTC

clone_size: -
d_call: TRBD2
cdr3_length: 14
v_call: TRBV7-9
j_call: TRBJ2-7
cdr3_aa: CASSYASGGYEQYF
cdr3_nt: TGTGCCAGCAGCTATGCTAGCGGGGGTTACGAGCAGTACTTC

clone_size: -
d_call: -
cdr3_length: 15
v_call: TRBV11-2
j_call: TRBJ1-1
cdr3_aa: CASSPPRGMNTEAFF
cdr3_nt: TGTGCCAGCAGCCCCCCAAGGGGCATGAACACTGAAGCTTTCTTT

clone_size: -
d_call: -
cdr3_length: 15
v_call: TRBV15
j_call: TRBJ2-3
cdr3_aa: CATSRDLGITDTQYF
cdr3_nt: TGTGCCACCAGCAGAGATCTAGGGATCACAGATACGCAGTATTTT

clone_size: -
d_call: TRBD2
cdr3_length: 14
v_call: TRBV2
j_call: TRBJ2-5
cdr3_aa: CASSGLAGQETQYF
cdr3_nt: TGTGCCAGCAGTGGACTAGCGGGGCAAGAGACCCAGTACTTC

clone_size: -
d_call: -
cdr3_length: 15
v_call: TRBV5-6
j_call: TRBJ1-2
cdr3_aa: CASSRRMGRVYGYTF
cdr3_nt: TGTGCCAGCAGTCGCCGTATGGGCAGGGTCTATGGCTACACCTTC

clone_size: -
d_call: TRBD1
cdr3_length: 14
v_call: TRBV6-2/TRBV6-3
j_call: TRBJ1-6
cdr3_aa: CASSPGTEGSPLHF
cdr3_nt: TGTGCCAGCAGCCCCGGGACAGAGGGATCACCCCTCCACTTT

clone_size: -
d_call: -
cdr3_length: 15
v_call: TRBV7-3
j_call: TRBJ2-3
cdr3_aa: CASSATGGGTDTQYF
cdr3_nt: TGTGCCAGCAGCGCAACGGGGGGCGGCACAGATACGCAGTATTTT

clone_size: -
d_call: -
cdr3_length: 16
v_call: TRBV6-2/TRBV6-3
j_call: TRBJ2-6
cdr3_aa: CASSPDGSSGANVLTF
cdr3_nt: TGTGCCAGCAGCCCGGACGGTAGCTCTGGGGCCAACGTCCTGACTTTC

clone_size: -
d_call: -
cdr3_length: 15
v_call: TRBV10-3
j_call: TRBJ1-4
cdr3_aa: CAISARGGLNEKLFF
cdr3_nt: TGTGCCATCAGTGCCCGGGGCGGGCTTAATGAAAAACTGTTTTTT

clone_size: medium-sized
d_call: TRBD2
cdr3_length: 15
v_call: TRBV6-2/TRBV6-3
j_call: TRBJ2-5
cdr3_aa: CASSYTSGGQETQYF
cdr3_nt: TGTGCCAGCAGTTACACTAGCGGGGGGCAAGAGACCCAGTACTTC

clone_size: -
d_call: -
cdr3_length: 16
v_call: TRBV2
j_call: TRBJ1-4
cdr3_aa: CASSESQDSTSEKLFF
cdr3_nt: TGTGCCAGCAGTGAATCCCAGGACTCCACCTCTGAAAAACTGTTTTTT

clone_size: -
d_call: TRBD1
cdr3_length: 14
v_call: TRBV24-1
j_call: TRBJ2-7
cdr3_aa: CATSEPGQGYEQYF
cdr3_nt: TGTGCCACCAGTGAACCTGGACAGGGCTACGAGCAGTACTTC

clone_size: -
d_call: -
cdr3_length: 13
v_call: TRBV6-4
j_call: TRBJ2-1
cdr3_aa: CASSVQGYNEQFF
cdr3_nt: TGTGCCAGCAGTGTTCAGGGTTACAATGAGCAGTTCTTC

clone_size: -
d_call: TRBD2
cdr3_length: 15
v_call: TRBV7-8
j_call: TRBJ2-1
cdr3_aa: CASSLLAGGLNEQFF
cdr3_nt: TGTGCCAGCAGCTTATTAGCGGGGGGTCTGAATGAGCAGTTCTTC

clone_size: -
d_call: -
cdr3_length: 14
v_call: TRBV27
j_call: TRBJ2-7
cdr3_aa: CASSRRTDYYEQYF
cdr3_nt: TGTGCCAGCAGTCGAAGGACCGACTACTACGAGCAGTACTTC

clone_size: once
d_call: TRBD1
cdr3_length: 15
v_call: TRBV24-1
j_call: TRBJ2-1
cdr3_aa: CATSDTGTGYNEQFF
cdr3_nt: TGTGCCACCAGTGATACCGGGACAGGGTACAATGAGCAGTTCTTC

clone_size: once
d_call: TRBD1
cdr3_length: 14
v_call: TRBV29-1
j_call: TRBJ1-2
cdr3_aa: CSVLIPGQGVGYTF
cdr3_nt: TGCAGCGTTCTGATTCCGGGACAGGGAGTTGGCTACACCTTC

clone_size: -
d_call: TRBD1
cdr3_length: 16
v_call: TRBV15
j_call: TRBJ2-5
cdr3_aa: CATSQPGQGYQETQYF
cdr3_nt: TGTGCCACTTCCCAGCCGGGACAGGGATATCAAGAGACCCAGTACTTC

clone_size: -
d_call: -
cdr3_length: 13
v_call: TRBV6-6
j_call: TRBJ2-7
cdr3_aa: CASSYQDTYEQYF
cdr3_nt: TGTGCCAGCAGTTACCAGGACACCTACGAGCAGTACTTC

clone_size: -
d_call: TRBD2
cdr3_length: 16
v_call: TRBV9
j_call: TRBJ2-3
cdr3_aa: CASSVESSGARDTQYF
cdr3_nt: TGTGCCAGCAGCGTAGAGTCTAGCGGGGCGCGAGATACGCAGTATTTT

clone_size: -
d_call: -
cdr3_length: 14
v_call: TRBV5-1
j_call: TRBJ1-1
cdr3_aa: CASSLLGRATEAFF
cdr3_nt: TGCGCCAGCAGCTTGCTCGGCAGGGCCACTGAAGCTTTCTTT

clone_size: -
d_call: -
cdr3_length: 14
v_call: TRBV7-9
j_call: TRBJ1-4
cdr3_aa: CASSLGGLEEKLFF
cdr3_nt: TGTGCCAGCAGCTTAGGGGGATTGGAGGAAAAACTGTTTTTT

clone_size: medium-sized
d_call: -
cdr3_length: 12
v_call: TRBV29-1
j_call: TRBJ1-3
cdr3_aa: CSAAGLGNTIYF
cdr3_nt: TGCAGCGCCGCAGGGCTTGGAAACACCATATATTTT

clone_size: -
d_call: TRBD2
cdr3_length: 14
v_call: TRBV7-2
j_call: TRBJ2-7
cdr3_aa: CASNPGTSDYEQYF
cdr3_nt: TGTGCCAGCAACCCCGGGACTAGTGACTACGAGCAGTACTTC

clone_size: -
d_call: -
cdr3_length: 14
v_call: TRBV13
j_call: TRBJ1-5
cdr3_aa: CASSLRGSNQPQHF
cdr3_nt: TGTGCCAGCAGCTTACGGGGGAGCAATCAGCCCCAGCATTTT

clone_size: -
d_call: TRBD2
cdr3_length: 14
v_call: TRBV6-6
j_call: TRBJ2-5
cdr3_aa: CASTYRGGQETQYF
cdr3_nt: TGTGCCAGCACTTACCGGGGGGGGCAAGAGACCCAGTACTTC

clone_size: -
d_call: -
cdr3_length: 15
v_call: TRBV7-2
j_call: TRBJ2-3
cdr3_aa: CASSLALLTWDTQYF
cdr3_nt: TGTGCCAGCAGCTTAGCGCTTCTGACGTGGGATACGCAGTATTTT

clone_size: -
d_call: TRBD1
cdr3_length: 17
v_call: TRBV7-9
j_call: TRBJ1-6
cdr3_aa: CASSSQDWTGRRSPLHF
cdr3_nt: TGTGCCAGCAGCTCGCAAGACTGGACAGGACGGCGTTCACCCCTCCACTTT

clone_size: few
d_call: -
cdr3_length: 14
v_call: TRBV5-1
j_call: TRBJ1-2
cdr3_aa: CASSSESQGYGYTF
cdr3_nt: TGCGCCAGCAGCTCCGAATCGCAGGGATATGGCTACACCTTC

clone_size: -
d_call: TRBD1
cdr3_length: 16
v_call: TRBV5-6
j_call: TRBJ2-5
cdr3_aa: CASSWRDRVLIETQYF
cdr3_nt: TGTGCCAGCAGCTGGAGGGACAGGGTGTTAATCGAGACCCAGTACTTC

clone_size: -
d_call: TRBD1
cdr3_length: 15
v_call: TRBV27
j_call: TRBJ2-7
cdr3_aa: CASSLRDRAPYEQYF
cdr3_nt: TGTGCCAGCAGTTTAAGGGACAGGGCCCCCTACGAGCAGTACTTC

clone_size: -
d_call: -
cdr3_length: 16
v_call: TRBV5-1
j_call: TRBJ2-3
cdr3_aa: CASSLEVSGSTDTQYF
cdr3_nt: TGCGCCAGCAGCTTGGAGGTTAGCGGCAGCACAGATACGCAGTATTTT

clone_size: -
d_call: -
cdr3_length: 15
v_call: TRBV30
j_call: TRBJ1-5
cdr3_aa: CAWSVTGLFNQPQHF
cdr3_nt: TGTGCCTGGAGTGTAACAGGGTTATTCAATCAGCCCCAGCATTTT

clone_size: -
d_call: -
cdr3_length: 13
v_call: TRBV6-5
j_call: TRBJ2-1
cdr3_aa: CASSFGSYNEQFF
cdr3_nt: TGTGCCAGCAGCTTTGGATCCTACAATGAGCAGTTCTTC

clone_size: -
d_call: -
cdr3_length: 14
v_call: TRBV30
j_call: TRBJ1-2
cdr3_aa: CAWSAHRVPYGYTF
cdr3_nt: TGTGCCTGGAGTGCGCACAGGGTTCCCTATGGCTACACCTTC

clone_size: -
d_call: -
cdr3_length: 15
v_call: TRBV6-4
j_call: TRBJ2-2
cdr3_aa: CASSDGLEDTGELFF
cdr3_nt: TGTGCCAGCAGTGACGGTCTAGAAGACACCGGGGAGCTGTTTTTT

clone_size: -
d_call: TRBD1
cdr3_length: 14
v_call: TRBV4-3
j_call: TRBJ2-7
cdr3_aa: CASSSGQGRYEQYF
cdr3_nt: TGCGCCAGCAGCTCCGGACAGGGGAGGTACGAGCAGTACTTC

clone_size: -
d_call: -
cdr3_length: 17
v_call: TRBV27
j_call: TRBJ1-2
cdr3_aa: CASSQRLGTQRTYGYTF
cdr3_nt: TGTGCCAGCAGTCAAAGGCTGGGGACCCAGAGGACCTATGGCTACACCTTC

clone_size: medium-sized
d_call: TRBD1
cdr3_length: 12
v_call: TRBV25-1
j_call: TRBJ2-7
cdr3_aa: CASRQGLEEQYF
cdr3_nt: TGTGCCAGCAGACAGGGGTTGGAAGAGCAGTACTTC

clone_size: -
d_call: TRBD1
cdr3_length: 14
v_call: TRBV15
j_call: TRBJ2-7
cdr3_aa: CATSRGQGDYEQYF
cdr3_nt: TGTGCCACCAGCAGAGGGCAGGGGGACTACGAGCAGTACTTC

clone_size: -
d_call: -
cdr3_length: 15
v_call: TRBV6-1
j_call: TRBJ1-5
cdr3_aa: CASSEWRSRNQPQHF
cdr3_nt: TGTGCCAGCAGTGAATGGAGGTCCCGCAATCAGCCCCAGCATTTT

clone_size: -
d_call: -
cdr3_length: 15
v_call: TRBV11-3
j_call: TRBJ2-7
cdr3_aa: CASSLDFGLSYEQYF
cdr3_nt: TGTGCCAGCAGCTTAGATTTCGGTCTCTCCTACGAGCAGTACTTC

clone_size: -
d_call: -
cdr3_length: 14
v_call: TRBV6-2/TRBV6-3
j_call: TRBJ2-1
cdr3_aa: CASSYGVFGNEQFF
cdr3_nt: TGTGCCAGCAGTTACGGGGTCTTTGGGAATGAGCAGTTCTTC

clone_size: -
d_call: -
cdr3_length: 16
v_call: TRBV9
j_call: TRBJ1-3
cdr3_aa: CASSGGGPAAGNTIYF
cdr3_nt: TGTGCCAGCAGCGGTGGTGGGCCGGCGGCTGGAAACACCATATATTTT

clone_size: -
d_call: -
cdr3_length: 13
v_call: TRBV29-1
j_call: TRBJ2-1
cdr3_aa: CSVDGGLYNEQFF
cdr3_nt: TGCAGCGTTGACGGGGGGCTTTACAATGAGCAGTTCTTC

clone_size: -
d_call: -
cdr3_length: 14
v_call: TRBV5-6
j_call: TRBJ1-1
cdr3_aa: CASRYTDMSTEAFF
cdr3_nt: TGTGCCAGCAGATACACGGATATGAGTACTGAAGCTTTCTTT

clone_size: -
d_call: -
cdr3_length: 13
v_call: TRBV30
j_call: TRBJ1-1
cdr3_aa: CAWDRGGKTEAFF
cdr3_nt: TGTGCCTGGGATAGAGGGGGGAAAACTGAAGCTTTCTTT